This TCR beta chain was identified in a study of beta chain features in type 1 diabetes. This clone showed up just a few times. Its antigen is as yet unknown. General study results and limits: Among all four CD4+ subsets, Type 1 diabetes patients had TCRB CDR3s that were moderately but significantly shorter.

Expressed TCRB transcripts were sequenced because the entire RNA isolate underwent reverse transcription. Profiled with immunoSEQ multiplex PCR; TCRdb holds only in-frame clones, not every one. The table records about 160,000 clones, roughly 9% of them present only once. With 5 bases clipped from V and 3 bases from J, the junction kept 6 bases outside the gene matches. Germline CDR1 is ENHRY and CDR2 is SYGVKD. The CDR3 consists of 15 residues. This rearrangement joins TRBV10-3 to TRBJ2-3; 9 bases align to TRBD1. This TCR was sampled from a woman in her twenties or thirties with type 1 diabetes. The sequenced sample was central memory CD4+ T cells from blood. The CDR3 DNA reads TGTGCCATCAGTTTCGGACAGGGGAGTACAGATACGCAGTATTTT. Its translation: CAISFGQGSTDTQYF.